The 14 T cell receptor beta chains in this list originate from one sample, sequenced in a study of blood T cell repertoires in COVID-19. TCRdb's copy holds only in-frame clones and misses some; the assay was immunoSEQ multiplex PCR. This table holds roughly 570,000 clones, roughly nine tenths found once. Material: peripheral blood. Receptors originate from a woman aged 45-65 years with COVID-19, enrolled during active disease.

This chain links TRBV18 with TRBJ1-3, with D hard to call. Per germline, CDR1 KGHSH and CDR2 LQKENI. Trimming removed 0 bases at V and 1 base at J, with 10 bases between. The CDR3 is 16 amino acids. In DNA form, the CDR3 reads TGTGCCAGCTCACCACCGGGAGGGAGGTCTGGAAACACCATATATTTT. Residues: CASSPPGGRSGNTIYF.

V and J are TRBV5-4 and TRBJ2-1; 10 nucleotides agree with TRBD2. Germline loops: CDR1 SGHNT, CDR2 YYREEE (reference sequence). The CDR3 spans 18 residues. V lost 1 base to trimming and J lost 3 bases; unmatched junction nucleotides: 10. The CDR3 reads CASSLLGELAGNYNEQFF. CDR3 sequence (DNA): TGTGCCAGCAGCTTGCTTGGGGAACTAGCGGGGAACTACAATGAGCAGTTCTTC.

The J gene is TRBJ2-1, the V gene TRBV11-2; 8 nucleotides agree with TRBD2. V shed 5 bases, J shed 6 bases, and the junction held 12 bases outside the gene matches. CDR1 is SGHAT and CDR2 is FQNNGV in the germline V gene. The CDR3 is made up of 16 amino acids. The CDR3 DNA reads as TGTGCCAGCAGCCGCGAATACGGGGGGGCCACCAATGAGCAGTTCTTC. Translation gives CASSREYGGATNEQFF.

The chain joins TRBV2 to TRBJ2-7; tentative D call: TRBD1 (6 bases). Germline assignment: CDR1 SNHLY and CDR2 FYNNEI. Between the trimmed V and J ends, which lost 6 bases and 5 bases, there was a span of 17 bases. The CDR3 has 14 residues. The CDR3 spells CASSSDSPKDEQYF. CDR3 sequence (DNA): TGTGCCAGCAGCTCGGACAGCCCTAAAGACGAGCAGTACTTC.

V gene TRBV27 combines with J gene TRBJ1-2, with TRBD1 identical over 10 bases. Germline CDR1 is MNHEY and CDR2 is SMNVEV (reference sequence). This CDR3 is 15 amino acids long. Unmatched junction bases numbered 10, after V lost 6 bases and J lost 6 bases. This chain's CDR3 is CASRPGTGVTDGYTF. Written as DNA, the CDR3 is TGTGCCAGCAGGCCCGGGACAGGGGTAACGGATGGCTACACCTTC.

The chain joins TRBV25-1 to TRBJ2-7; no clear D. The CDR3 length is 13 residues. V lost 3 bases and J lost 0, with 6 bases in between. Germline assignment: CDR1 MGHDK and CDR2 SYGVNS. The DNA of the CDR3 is TGTGCCAGCAGTGACCGGAGCTCCTACGAGCAGTACTTC. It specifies CASSDRSSYEQYF.

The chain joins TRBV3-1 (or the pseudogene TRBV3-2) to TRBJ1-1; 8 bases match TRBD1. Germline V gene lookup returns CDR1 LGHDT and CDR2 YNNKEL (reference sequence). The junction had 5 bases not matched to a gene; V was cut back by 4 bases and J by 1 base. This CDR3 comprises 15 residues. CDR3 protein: CASSLGTGANTEAFF. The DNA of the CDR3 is TGTGCCAGCAGCCTCGGGACAGGAGCGAACACTGAAGCTTTCTTT.

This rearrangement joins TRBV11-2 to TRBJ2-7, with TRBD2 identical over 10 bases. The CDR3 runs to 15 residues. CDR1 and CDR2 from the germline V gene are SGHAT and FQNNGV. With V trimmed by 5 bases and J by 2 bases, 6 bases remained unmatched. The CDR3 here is CASSPGLADTYEQYF. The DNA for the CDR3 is TGTGCCAGCAGCCCCGGACTAGCGGATACCTACGAGCAGTACTTC.

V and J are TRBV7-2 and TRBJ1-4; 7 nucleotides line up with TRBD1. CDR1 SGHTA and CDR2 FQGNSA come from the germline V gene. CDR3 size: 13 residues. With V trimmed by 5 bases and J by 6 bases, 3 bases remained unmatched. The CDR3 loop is CASSQDRDEKLFF. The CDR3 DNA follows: TGTGCCAGCAGCCAAGACAGGGATGAAAAACTGTTTTTT.

CDR3: CASSIQAWYTEAFF. The CDR3 DNA follows: TGTGCCAGTAGTATTCAGGCGTGGTACACTGAAGCTTTCTTT. The rearrangement links TRBV19 to TRBJ1-1; the D is unclear. The V end was cut by 3 bases, the J end by 3 bases, with 11 bases between. CDR1 and CDR2 from the germline V gene are LNHDA and SQIVND (reference sequence). This CDR3 contains 14 residues.

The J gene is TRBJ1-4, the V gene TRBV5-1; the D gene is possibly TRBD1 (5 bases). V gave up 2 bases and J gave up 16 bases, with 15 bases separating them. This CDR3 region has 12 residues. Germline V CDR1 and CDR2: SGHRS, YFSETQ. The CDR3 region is CASSFAEGLKFF. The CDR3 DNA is TGCGCCAGCAGCTTCGCGGAGGGGTTAAAGTTTTTT.

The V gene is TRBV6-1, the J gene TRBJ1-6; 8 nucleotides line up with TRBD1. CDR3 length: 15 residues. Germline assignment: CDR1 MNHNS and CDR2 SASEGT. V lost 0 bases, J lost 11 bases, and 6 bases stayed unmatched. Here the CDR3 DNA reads TGTGCCAGCAGTGAAGCCCCAGGGGGCATGACACCCCTCCACTTT. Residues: CASSEAPGGMTPLHF.

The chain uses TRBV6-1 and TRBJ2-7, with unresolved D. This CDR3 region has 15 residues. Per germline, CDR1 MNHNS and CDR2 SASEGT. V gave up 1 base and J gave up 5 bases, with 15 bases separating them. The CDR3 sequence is CASSEGVWAFDEQYF. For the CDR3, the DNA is TGTGCCAGCAGTGAAGGGGTTTGGGCTTTCGACGAGCAGTACTTC.

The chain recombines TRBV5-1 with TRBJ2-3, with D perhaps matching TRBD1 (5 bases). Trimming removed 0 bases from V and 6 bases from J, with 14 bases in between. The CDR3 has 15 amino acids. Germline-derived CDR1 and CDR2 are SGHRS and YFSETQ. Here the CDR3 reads CASSLDIQGPDTQYF. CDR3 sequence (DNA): TGCGCCAGCAGCTTGGATATCCAGGGCCCCGATACGCAGTATTTT.